The rows below give T cell receptor beta chains drawn from one sample of a study of cytomegalovirus exposure and HLA in healthy donors. TCRdb keeps only in-frame clones here, not all; method: immunoSEQ multiplex PCR. The repertoire holds approximately 190,000 clones, with approximately 82% as singletons. The sequenced material came from PBMCs. These receptors were obtained from a middle-aged man in good health and CMV-seropositive. Each CDR3 is given with its conserved first and last residue. A D gene is named only where the DNA matches it firmly. The size entry is marked missing in some rows and otherwise reads once, few, many or a size class.

>TRBJ2-2|TRBV30|NA|NA
CACGQTITGELFF
TGTGCCTGTGGACAGACGATCACCGGGGAGCTGTTTTTT
>TRBJ2-7|TRBV29-1|NA|NA
CSVYGGDTPYEQYF
TGCAGCGTCTATGGTGGGGACACCCCCTACGAGCAGTACTTC
>TRBJ1-2|TRBV28|NA|NA
CASSSPALGQGSSTNYGYTF
TGTGCCAGCAGTTCGCCTGCTCTCGGGCAGGGAAGCTCTACTAACTATGGCTACACCTTC
>TRBJ2-2|TRBV5-4|NA|NA
CASSLFGQRGTGELFF
TGTGCCAGCAGCTTGTTCGGTCAACGGGGCACCGGGGAGCTGTTTTTT
>TRBJ2-7|TRBV7-6|NA|TRBD2
CASSLEGGTSGPYEQYF
TGTGCCAGCAGCTTAGAGGGCGGCACTAGCGGTCCCTACGAGCAGTACTTC
>TRBJ2-3|TRBV11-1|NA|TRBD1
CASSARTGGRTDTQYF
TGTGCCAGCAGCGCGCGGACAGGGGGCAGGACAGATACGCAGTATTTT
>TRBJ2-1|TRBV5-5|NA|TRBD1
CASSWTPGTGTYNEQFF
TGTGCCAGCAGCTGGACTCCGGGGACAGGCACCTACAATGAGCAGTTCTTC
>TRBJ2-7|TRBV7-3|NA|TRBD1
CASSPGTGGYEQYF
TGTGCCAGCAGCCCGGGGACAGGGGGCTACGAGCAGTACTTC
>TRBJ1-1|TRBV5-1|NA|NA
CASSLGQTEAFF
TGCGCCAGCAGCTTGGGACAGACTGAAGCTTTCTTT
>TRBJ1-4|TRBV23-1|NA|NA
CASSPQGKLFF
TGCGCCAGCAGTCCCCAGGGGAAACTGTTTTTT
>TRBJ2-1|TRBV9|NA|TRBD1
CASSVENGWGQGAYEQFF
TGTGCCAGCAGCGTAGAGAATGGATGGGGACAGGGGGCCTATGAGCAGTTCTTC
>TRBJ1-1|TRBV7-3|NA|NA
CASSSDMKGITEAFF
TGTGCCAGCAGCTCGGACATGAAGGGGATCACTGAAGCTTTCTTT
>TRBJ1-6|TRBV21-1|NA|NA
CASSKIGGQAQDSYNSPLHF
TGTGCCAGCAGCAAAATCGGCGGACAGGCACAGGACTCCTATAATTCACCCCTCCACTTT
>TRBJ2-1|TRBV5-1|NA|TRBD2
CASSLELAGPLSGPRNEQFF
TGCGCCAGCAGCTTGGAGCTAGCGGGACCATTATCGGGCCCCCGCAATGAGCAGTTCTTC
>TRBJ1-4|TRBV6-4|few|NA
CASSEERNEKLFF
TGTGCCAGCAGTGAGGAGAGGAATGAAAAACTGTTTTTT
>TRBJ2-7|TRBV28|few|NA
CASSRRAYEQYF
TGTGCCAGCAGTCGCAGGGCCTACGAGCAGTACTTC
>TRBJ2-5|TRBV2|NA|NA
CASSALTGQETQYF
TGTGCCAGCAGTGCCCTGACAGGCCAAGAGACCCAGTACTTC
>TRBJ1-1|TRBV5-1|NA|TRBD1
CASSLVGQDGKIGFF
TGCGCCAGCAGCTTGGTAGGACAGGACGGGAAAATTGGTTTCTTT
>TRBJ2-1|TRBV6-1|NA|NA
CASSIPPSGEQFF
TGTGCCAGCAGTATCCCCCCCTCGGGGGAGCAGTTCTTC
>TRBJ1-2|TRBV28|NA|TRBD1
CASSSTSRTGYGYTF
TGTGCCAGCAGTTCCACTTCCCGGACAGGCTATGGCTACACCTTC